These 21 T cell receptor beta chains came from one sample sequenced in a study of T cell changes during pregnancy in multiple sclerosis (dated by TCRdb to the late 2010s). The method behind the library was the immunoSEQ multiplex PCR assay. As stored in TCRdb, this immuneACCESS dataset retains in-frame rearrangements with V and J assigned. A fraction of the clones does not appear; measured against another copy, unresolved V genes explain less than half of the discrepancy, and the remainder lacks a known reason. Here the sample has about 44,000 clones; 92% occur a single time. The ten most abundant clones make up approximately 1.3% of the sample. The sequenced sample consisted of peripheral blood. The receptors here all came from a female donor with multiple sclerosis, enrolled in a pregnancy study.

The chain has TRBV19 and TRBJ1-1; tentative D call: TRBD1 (5 bases). V lost 6 bases and J 4 bases, leaving 18 bases between the germline ends. The CDR3 is 15 amino acids. Germline V gene lookup returns CDR1 LNHDA and CDR2 SQIVND (reference sequence). The CDR3 loop reads CASRGLGLDGTEAFF. The CDR3 DNA is TGTGCCAGTAGAGGCTTGGGACTGGACGGCACTGAAGCTTTCTTT.

The CDR3 DNA is TGTGCCAGCACCACCCGGTGGAGGGAAGAGACCCAGTACTTC. Translating it yields CASTTRWREETQYF. This chain connects TRBV5-4 to TRBJ2-5; a weak D match, TRBD2 (6 bases). CDR1 and CDR2 (germline): SGHNT, YYREEE (reference sequence). This CDR3 region has 14 residues. Trimming took off 6 bases at V and 3 bases at J, with 15 bases between the two ends.

The J gene is TRBJ2-7, the V gene TRBV6-1, with TRBD1 identical over 9 bases. J gave up 6 bases and V 6 bases, and 9 bases lay outside the gene matches. Germline CDR1 is MNHNS and CDR2 is SASEGT. This CDR3 has 14 residues. CDR3 in amino acids: CASSQRDREGEQYF. CDR3 DNA sequence: TGTGCCAGCAGCCAGCGGGACAGGGAGGGCGAGCAGTACTTC.

This chain links TRBV27 with TRBJ2-7; a possible D gene is TRBD2 (5 bases). Germline CDR1 reads MNHEY; CDR2 reads SMNVEV (reference sequence). Between the trimmed V and J ends, which lost 6 bases and 3 bases, there was a span of 18 bases. The CDR3 is made up of 15 amino acids. The CDR3 loop is CASSLGVVDYYEQYF. The CDR3 coding sequence is TGTGCCAGCAGCTTAGGAGTGGTAGACTACTACGAGCAGTACTTC.

The gene calls are TRBV9 and TRBJ1-2; no firm D call. The CDR3 is 16 residues long. The V gene's germline CDR1 is SGDLS and CDR2 YYNGEE. The V end was cut by 4 bases, the J end by 4 bases, with 20 bases between. The CDR3 DNA sequence: TGTGCCAGCAGCCTACTCCCACAAGGCCTGGCCTATGGCTACACCTTC. It encodes CASSLLPQGLAYGYTF. Supplemented by reference TRBV9 and TRBJ1-2, the full variable domain reads DSGVTQTPKHLITATGQRVTLRCSPRSGDLSVYWYQQSLDQGLQFLIQYYNGEERAKGNILERFSAQQFPDLHSELNLSSLELGDSALYFCASSLLPQGLAYGYTFGSGTRLTVV.

The CDR3 DNA is TGTGCCAGCAGCGACTCGAGCTCCTACGAGCAGTACTTC. Its protein product is CASSDSSSYEQYF. The chain has TRBV2 and TRBJ2-7, with D unclear. The germline CDR1 and CDR2 sequences are SNHLY and FYNNEI. The CDR3 consists of 13 residues. The ends were cut back, 6 bases at V and 0 bases at J, with 9 bases in the middle.

The V gene is TRBV5-4, the J gene TRBJ2-5; 10 nucleotides line up with TRBD1. The end of the DNA fits TRBJ2-7 better, so the J call may be wrong. CDR1 is SGHNT and CDR2 is YYREEE in the germline V gene (reference sequence). CDR3 length: 16 residues. In DNA, the CDR3 is TGTGCCAGCAGCTTGAATGGGGGACAGGGGCCCTACGAGCAGTACTTC. Protein product: CASSLNGGQGPYEQYF.

The chain links TRBV27 to TRBJ2-7, with D possibly matching TRBD2 (7 bases). The CDR3 loop spans 15 amino acids. Germline CDR1 reads MNHEY; CDR2 reads SMNVEV (reference sequence). Trimming removed 2 bases at V and 4 bases at J, with 15 bases between. The CDR3: CASSLGAGEGYEQYF. For the CDR3, the DNA is TGTGCCAGCAGTTTAGGGGCAGGGGAGGGGTACGAGCAGTACTTC.

In the case of this clone: One junction end does not reproduce the germline sequence, and a read error may be involved. J is TRBJ2-1 and V is TRBV28; unclear D gene. Germline assignment: CDR1 MDHEN and CDR2 SYDVKM. This CDR3 contains 13 residues. As DNA, the CDR3 is TGTGCCAGCGGTTTGAACGGCTACAATGAGCAGTTCTTC. Translated, it gives CASGLNGYNEQFF.

This clone has only one observation. The conserved phenylalanine or tryptophan normally closing the CDR3 is absent here, so this likely arose from a read error. It is unclear where the CDR3 begins or ends on the DNA, so no DNA is shown, and the CDR3 is as TCRdb lists it. This chain links TRBV6-5 with TRBJ2-7; the D call of TRBD2 is as the table states it, not checked on the DNA. CDR1 and CDR2 from the germline V gene are MNHEY and SVGAGI. Counting both end residues, the CDR3 totals 14 amino acids. The CDR3 sequence is CASSPMLAGVPCTL.

The chain recombines TRBV2 with TRBJ2-1, with 7 bases identical to TRBD2. Looked up from germline, CDR1 is SNHLY and CDR2 is FYNNEI. V was clipped by 6 bases and J by 1 base; unmatched bases: 3. This CDR3 has 14 amino acids. CDR3 in amino acids: CASRGDYSYNEQFF. In DNA, the CDR3 is TGTGCCAGCAGAGGGGACTATTCCTACAATGAGCAGTTCTTC.

The chain recombines TRBV19 with TRBJ1-2; no clear D. The CDR3 totals 13 residues. Germline-derived CDR1 and CDR2 are LNHDA and SQIVND (reference sequence). The V and J ends lost 3 bases and 8 bases respectively, with 13 bases between them. Here the CDR3 reads CASSMSKFLGYTF. DNA for the CDR3: TGTGCCAGTAGTATGTCGAAGTTCTTGGGCTACACCTTC.

This chain connects TRBV11-3 to TRBJ2-3, with a possible D match to TRBD1 (6 bases). This CDR3 region has 15 residues. CDR1 and CDR2 (germline): SGHNT, YENEEA. V was cut by 5 bases and J by 2 bases, with 14 bases left in between. The CDR3: CASSLGQLNTDTQYF. CDR3 coding DNA: TGTGCCAGCAGCCTGGGACAACTAAACACAGATACGCAGTATTTT.

The V and J genes are TRBV29-1 and TRBJ2-7; D is possibly TRBD1 (6 bases). Germline CDR1 and CDR2: SQVTM and ANQGSEA. The ends were cut back, 7 bases at V and 3 bases at J, with 16 bases in the middle. The CDR3 sequence is 13 residues long. DNA of the CDR3: TGCAGCGCTACAGGGCCGCCCCTCTACGAGCAGTACTTC. Its translation is CSATGPPLYEQYF.

CDR3 amino acids: CTPGQLYEQYF. The CDR3 DNA reads TGCACCCCGGGACAACTCTACGAGCAGTACTTC. V is TRBV20-1 and J is TRBJ2-7, with a weak D call TRBD1 (6 bases). This CDR3 contains 11 residues. The germline gives CDR1 DFQATT, CDR2 SNEGSKA (reference sequence).

This rearrangement joins TRBV2 to TRBJ1-5; D not certain. The CDR3 runs 14 residues. The germline V gene has CDR1 SNHLY and CDR2 FYNNEI. Trimming took off 7 bases at V and 1 base at J, with 11 bases between the two ends. CDR3 sequence (DNA): TGTGCCAGCACTGCCTCGGTGAGCAATCAGCCCCAGCATTTT. The encoded protein is CASTASVSNQPQHF.

The rearrangement uses TRBV2 and TRBJ1-5, with unresolved D. Germline CDR1 SNHLY, CDR2 FYNNEI. V lost 2 bases to trimming and J lost 0 bases, with 17 bases between them. The CDR3 totals 18 residues. CDR3 residues: CASSEYLGELNSNQPQHF. The CDR3 bases are TGTGCCAGCAGTGAATACCTCGGGGAACTTAATAGCAATCAGCCCCAGCATTTT.

The gene calls are TRBV28 and TRBJ1-4, with D perhaps TRBD1 (5 bases). The V end was cut by 3 bases, the J end by 4 bases, with 15 bases between. The germline V gene encodes CDR1 MDHEN and CDR2 SYDVKM. The CDR3 spans 16 residues. CDR3 DNA: TGTGCCAGCAGTTTCCCGACAGCTAACTATAATGAAAAACTGTTTTTT. It translates to CASSFPTANYNEKLFF.

The J gene is TRBJ2-3, the V gene TRBV7-8; 7 bases line up with TRBD1. CDR1 is SGHVS and CDR2 is FQNEAQ in the germline V gene. The CDR3 spans 16 residues. V shed 4 bases, J shed 2 bases, and the junction held 9 bases outside the gene matches. The CDR3, as DNA: TGTGCCAGCAGCTCATTTTGGGACAGCCCCACAGATACGCAGTATTTT. Encoded protein: CASSSFWDSPTDTQYF.

V and J are TRBV25-1 and TRBJ2-1; weak D call: TRBD2 (5 bases). Germline loops: CDR1 MGHDK, CDR2 SYGVNS. The CDR3 loop spans 16 amino acids. V lost 6 bases to trimming and J lost 6 bases, with 21 bases between them. The CDR3 DNA is TGTGCCAGCAGCGAACCGGACTCCCTTAATTCCAATGAGCAGTTCTTC. Encoded protein: CASSEPDSLNSNEQFF.

This clone has only one observation. The CDR3 loop reads CASSSGSQNNEQYF. The CDR3 DNA sequence: TGTGCCAGCAGCTCGGGGTCTCAAAACAACGAGCAGTACTTC. This chain joins TRBV11-2 and TRBJ2-7; weak D call: TRBD2 (5 bases). Germline V gene lookup returns CDR1 SGHAT and CDR2 FQNNGV. CDR3 length: 14 amino acids. The V end lost 4 bases, the J end lost 5 bases, and 15 bases lay between the germline ends.